This TCR beta chain was captured by sequencing in a study of PD-L1 blockade in urothelial cancer. At the level of the study: Each patient had 0 to 3 earlier chemotherapy regimens. Across blood samples, T cells had a median count of around 140,000.

The CDR3 runs 13 residues. Trimming removed 8 bases from V and 4 bases from J, with 17 bases in between. Germline V gene data show CDR1 as SQVTM and CDR2 as ANQGSEA. Profiling relied on immunoSEQ multiplex PCR, and the TCRdb table lists in-frame clones only, not all of them. Of 40,000 to 45,000 clones in the sample, under 90% are singletons; the top ten hold roughly 15%. Regarding time point: peripheral blood 6 weeks after treatment start. Every patient provided from 1 to 8 samples, collected pretreatment and on-treatment. The TCR sequence derives from a man in his 60s with urothelial cancer. This sample comprised PBMCs, obtained around atezolizumab (anti-PD-L1) treatment. The J gene is TRBJ2-5, the V gene TRBV29-1, with D maybe TRBD1 (6 bases). CDR3 region: CSSTGPSGETQYF. CDR3 in DNA: TGCAGCTCGACAGGCCCCTCGGGAGAGACCCAGTACTTC.